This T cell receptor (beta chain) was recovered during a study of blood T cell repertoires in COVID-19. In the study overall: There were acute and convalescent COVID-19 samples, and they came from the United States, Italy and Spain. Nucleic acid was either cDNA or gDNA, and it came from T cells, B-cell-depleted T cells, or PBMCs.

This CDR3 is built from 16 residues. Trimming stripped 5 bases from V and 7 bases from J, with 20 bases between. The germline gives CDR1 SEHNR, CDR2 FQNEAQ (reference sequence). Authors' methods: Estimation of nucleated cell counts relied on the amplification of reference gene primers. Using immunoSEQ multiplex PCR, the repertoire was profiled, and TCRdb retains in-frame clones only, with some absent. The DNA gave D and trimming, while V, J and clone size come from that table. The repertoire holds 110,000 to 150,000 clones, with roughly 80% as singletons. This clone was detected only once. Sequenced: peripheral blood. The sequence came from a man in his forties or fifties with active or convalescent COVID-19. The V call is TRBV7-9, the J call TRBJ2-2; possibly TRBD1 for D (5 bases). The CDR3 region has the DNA TGTGCCAGCAGCGGGTTTCTCGTAGGGGTTGACGGGGAGCTGTTTTTT. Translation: CASSGFLVGVDGELFF.